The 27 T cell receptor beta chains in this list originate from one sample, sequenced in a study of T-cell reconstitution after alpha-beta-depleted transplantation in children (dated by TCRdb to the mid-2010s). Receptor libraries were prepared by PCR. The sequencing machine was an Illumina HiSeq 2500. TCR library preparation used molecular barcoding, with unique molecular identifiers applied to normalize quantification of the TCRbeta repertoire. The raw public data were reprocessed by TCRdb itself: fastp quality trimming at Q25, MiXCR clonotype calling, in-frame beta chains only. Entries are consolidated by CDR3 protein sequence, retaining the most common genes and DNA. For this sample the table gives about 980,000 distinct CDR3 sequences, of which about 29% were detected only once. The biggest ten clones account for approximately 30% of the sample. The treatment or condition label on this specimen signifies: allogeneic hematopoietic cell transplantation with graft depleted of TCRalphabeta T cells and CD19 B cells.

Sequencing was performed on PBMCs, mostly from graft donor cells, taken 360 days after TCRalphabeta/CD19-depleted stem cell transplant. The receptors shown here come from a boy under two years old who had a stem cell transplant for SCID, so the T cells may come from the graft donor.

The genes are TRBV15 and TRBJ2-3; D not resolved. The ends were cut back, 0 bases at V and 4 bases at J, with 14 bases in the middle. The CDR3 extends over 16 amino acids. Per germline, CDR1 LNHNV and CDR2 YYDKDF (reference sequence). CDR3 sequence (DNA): TGTGCCACCAGCAGAGAGCCAGGTGTTGCGTCAGATACGCAGTATTTT. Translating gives CATSREPGVASDTQYF.

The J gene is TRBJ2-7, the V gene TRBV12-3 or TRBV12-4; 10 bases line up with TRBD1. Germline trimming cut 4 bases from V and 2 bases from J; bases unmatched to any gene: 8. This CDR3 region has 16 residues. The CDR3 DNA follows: TGTGCCAGCAGTTATTCCCCCGGGACAGGGGCCTACGAGCAGTACTTC. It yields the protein CASSYSPGTGAYEQYF.

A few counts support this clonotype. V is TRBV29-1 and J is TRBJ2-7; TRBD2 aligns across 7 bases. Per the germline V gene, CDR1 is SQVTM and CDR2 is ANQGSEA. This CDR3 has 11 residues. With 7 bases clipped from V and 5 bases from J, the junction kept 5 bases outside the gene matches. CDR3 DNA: TGCAGCGGTGGGGAGGGGAACGAGCAGTACTTC. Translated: CSGGEGNEQYF.

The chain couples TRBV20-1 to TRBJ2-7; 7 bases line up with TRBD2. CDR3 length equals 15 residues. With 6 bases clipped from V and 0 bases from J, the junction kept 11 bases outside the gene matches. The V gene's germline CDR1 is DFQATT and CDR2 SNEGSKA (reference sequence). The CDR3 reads CSAEGPGGDSYEQYF. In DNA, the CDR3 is TGCAGTGCGGAGGGGCCTGGGGGGGACTCCTACGAGCAGTACTTC.

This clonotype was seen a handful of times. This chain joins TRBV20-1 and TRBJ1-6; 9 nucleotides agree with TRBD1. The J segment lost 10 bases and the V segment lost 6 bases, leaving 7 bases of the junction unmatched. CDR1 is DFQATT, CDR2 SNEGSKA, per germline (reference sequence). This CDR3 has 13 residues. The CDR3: CSASRQGGSPLHF. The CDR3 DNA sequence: TGCAGTGCATCGAGACAGGGGGGATCACCCCTCCACTTT.

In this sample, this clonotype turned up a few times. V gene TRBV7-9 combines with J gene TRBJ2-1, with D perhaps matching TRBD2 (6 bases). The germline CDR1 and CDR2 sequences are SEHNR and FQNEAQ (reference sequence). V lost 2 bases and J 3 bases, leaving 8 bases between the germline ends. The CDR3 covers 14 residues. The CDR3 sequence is CASSLWDFYNEQFF. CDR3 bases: TGTGCCAGCAGCTTATGGGACTTCTACAATGAGCAGTTCTTC.

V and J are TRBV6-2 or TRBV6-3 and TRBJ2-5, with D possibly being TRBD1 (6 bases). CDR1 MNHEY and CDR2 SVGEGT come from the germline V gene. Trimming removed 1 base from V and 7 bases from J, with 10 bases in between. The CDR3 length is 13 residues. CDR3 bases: TGTGCCAGCAGTTACTACAGGGTGGGGACCCAGTACTTC. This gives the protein CASSYYRVGTQYF.

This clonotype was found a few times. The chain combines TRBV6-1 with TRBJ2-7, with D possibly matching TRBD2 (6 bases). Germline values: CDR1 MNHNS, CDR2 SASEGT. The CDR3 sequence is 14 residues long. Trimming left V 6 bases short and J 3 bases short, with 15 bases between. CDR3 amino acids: CASRGELAVYEQYF. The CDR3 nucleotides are TGTGCCAGCAGGGGGGAACTAGCAGTCTACGAGCAGTACTTC.

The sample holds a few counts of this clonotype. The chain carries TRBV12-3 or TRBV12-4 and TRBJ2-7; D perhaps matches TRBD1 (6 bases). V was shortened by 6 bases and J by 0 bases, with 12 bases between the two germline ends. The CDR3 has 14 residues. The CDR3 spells CASSQGFSSYEQYF. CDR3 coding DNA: TGTGCCAGCAGCCAGGGGTTTAGCTCCTACGAGCAGTACTTC.

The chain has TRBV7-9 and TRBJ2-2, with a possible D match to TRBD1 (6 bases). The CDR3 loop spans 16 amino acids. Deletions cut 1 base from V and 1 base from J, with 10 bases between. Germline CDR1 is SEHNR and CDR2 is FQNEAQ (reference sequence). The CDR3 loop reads CASSLGGTRNTGELFF. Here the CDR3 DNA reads TGTGCCAGCAGCTTAGGGGGGACACGGAACACCGGGGAGCTGTTTTTT.

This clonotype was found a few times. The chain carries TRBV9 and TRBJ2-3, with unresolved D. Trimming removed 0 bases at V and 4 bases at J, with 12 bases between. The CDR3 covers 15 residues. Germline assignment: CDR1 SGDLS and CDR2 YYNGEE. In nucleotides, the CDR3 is TGTGCCAGCAGCGTAGCCCTCTCCTCCTCAGATACGCAGTATTTT. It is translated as CASSVALSSSDTQYF.

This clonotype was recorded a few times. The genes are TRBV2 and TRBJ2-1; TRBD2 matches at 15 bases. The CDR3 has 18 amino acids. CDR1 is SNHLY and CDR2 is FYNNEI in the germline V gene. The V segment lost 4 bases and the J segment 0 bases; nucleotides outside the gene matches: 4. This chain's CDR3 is CASSVPGLAGGSYNEQFF. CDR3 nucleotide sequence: TGTGCCAGCAGTGTCCCGGGACTAGCGGGGGGCTCCTACAATGAGCAGTTCTTC. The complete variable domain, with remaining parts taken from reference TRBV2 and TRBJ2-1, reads EPEVTQTPSHQVTQMGQEVILRCVPISNHLYFYWYRQILGQKVEFLVSFYNNEISEKSEIFDDQFSVERPDGSNFTLKIRSTKLEDSAMYFCASSVPGLAGGSYNEQFFGPGTRLTVL.

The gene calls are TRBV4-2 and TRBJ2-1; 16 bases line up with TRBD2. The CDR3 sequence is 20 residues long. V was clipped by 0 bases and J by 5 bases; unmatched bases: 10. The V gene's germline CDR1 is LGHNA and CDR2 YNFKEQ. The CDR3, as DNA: TGTGCCAGCAGCCAAGATTTGGGACTAGCGGGGGGGGGAGGCAACAATGAGCAGTTCTTC. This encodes CASSQDLGLAGGGGNNEQFF.

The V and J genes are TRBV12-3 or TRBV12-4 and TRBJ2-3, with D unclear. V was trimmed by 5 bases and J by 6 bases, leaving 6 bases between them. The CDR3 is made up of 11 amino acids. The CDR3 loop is CASSPKDTQYF. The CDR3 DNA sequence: TGTGCCAGCAGTCCAAAGGATACGCAGTATTTT.

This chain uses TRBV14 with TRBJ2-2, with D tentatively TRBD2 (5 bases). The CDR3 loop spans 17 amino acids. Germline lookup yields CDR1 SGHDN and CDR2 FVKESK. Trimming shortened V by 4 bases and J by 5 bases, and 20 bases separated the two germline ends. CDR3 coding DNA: TGTGCCAGCAGCCCCGGGGTCCAACGAAGATATACCGGGGAGCTGTTTTTT. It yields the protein CASSPGVQRRYTGELFF.

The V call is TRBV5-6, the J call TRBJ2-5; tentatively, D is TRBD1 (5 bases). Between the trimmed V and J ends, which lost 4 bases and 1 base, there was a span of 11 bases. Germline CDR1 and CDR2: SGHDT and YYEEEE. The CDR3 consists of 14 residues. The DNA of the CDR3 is TGTGCCAGCAGCGCTGGACATGCCCAAGAGACCCAGTACTTC. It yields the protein CASSAGHAQETQYF.

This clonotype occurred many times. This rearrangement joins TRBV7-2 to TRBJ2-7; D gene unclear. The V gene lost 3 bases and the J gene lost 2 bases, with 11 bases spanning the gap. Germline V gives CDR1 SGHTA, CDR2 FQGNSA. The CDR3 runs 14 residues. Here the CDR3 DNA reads TGTGCCAGCAGCTTGGGGATGGCACCCTACGAGCAGTACTTC. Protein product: CASSLGMAPYEQYF.

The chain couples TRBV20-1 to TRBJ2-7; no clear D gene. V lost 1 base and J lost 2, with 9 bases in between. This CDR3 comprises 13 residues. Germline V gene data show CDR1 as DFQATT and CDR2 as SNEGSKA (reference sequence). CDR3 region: CSARALAAYEQYF. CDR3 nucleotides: TGCAGTGCTAGAGCCCTCGCCGCCTACGAGCAGTACTTC.

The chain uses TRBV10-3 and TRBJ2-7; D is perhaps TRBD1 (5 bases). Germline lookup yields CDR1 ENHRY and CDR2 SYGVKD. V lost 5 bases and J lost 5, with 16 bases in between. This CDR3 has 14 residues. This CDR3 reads CAISISGIGNEQYF. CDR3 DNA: TGTGCCATCAGTATCTCAGGGATAGGAAACGAGCAGTACTTC.

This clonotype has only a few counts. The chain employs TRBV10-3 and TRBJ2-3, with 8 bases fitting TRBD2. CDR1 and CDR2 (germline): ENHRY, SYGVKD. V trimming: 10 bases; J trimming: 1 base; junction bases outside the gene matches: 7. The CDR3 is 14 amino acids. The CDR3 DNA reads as TGTGCCACTGCGAGCGGGGGAGGCACAGATACGCAGTATTTT. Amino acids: CATASGGGTDTQYF.

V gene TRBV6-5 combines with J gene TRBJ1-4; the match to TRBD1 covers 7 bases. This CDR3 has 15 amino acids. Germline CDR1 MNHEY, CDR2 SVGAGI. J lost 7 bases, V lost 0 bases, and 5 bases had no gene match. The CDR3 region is CASSYSTAGGEKLFF. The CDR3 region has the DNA TGTGCCAGCAGTTACTCGACGGCAGGGGGTGAAAAACTGTTTTTT.

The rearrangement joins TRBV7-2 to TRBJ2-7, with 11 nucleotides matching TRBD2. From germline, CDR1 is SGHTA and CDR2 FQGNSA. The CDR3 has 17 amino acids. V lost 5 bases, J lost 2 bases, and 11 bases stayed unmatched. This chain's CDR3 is CASSAALLAGVTYEQYF. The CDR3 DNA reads TGTGCCAGCAGCGCAGCATTACTAGCGGGGGTTACCTACGAGCAGTACTTC.

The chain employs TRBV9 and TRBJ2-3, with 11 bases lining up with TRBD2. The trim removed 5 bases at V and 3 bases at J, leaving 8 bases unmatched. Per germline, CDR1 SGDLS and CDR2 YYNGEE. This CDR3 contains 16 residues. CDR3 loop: CASSAYSGGATDTQYF. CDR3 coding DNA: TGTGCCAGCAGTGCCTATAGCGGGGGGGCGACAGATACGCAGTATTTT.

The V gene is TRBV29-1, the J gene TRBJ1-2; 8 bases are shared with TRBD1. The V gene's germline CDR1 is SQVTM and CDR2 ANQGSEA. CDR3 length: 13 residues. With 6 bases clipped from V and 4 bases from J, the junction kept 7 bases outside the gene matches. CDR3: CSVSAGQGYGYTF. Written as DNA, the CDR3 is TGCAGCGTCTCAGCAGGACAGGGCTATGGCTACACCTTC. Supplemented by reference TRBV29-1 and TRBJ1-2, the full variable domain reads SAVISQKPSRDICQRGTSLTIQCQVDSQVTMMFWYRQQPGQSLTLIATANQGSEATYESGFVIDKFPISRPNLTFSTLTVSNMSPEDSSIYLCSVSAGQGYGYTFGSGTRLTVV.

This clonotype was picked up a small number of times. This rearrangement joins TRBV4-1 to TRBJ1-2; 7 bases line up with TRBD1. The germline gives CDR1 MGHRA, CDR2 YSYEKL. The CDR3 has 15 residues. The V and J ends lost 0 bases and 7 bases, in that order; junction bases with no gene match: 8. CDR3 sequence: CASSQEPDRVGGYTF. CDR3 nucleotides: TGCGCCAGCAGCCAAGAGCCCGACAGGGTAGGTGGCTACACCTTC.

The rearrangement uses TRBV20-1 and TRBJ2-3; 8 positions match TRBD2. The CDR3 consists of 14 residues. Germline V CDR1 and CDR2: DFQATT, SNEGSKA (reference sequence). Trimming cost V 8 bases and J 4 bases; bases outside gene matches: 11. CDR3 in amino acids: CSSKSGGTSDTQYF. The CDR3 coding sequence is TGCAGTTCCAAAAGCGGGGGTACCTCAGATACGCAGTATTTT.

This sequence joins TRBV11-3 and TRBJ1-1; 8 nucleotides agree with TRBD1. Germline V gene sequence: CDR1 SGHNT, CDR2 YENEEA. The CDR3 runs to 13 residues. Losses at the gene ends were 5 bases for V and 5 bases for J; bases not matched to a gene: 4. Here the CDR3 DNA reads TGTGCCAGCAGCCGGTACAGGGGGACTGAAGCTTTCTTT. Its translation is CASSRYRGTEAFF.